This TCR beta chain was retrieved from a study of T-cell memory formation after mild COVID-19. One entry per CDR3 protein, called by TCRdb with MiXCR from the 5' RACE reads. This sample yields about 180,000 distinct CDR3 sequences, of which 15% to 20% are seen a single time; approximately 2.1% belongs to the top ten. This clonotype was observed a few times. A junction boundary mismatches the germline segment, possibly from a read error. The sequencing sample was made of PBMCs or a T cell subset sorted from them (not recorded which). This receptor was taken from an adult woman who had mild COVID-19 (a few samples of this study predate the infection). Cell type and time point are not known.

The chain's CDR3 is CASSSGRVWGETQYF. CDR3 in DNA: TGTGCTAGCAGCTCCGGCAGGGTGTGGGGAGAGACCCAGTACTTC. This chain joins TRBV7-7 and TRBJ2-5; tentative D call: TRBD1 (5 bases). CDR3 length: 15 amino acids. Per the germline V gene, CDR1 is SSHAT and CDR2 is FNYEAQ (reference sequence).